These 5 T cell receptor beta chains were all obtained from the same sample, sequenced in a study of CD8 T cells in ankylosing spondylitis. These receptors have no identified antigens. TCRdb re-derived calls from the 5' RACE reads in MiXCR, one entry per CDR3 protein. Of about 800,000 distinct CDR3 sequences in the sample, roughly 12% were seen once. Study-wide points: Blood from ankylosing spondylitis patients appeared to carry a characteristic eight-variant TCR beta motif.

The sample comprised blood, either unsorted or a sorted T cell fraction (not recorded which). Receptors originate from a male donor with ankylosing spondylitis.

This clonotype has a handful of counts. The rearrangement uses TRBV6-4 and TRBJ2-1; possible D gene TRBD2, 5 bases. CDR1 and CDR2 (germline): MRHNA, SNTAGT. Trimming pared 4 bases from V and 0 bases from J, leaving 10 bases between. This CDR3 has 15 residues. CDR3 in amino acids: CASSVTRGSYNEQFF. For the CDR3, the DNA is TGTGCCAGCAGTGTAACTAGAGGCTCCTACAATGAGCAGTTCTTC.

The V and J genes are TRBV7-2 and TRBJ2-5; D may be TRBD2 (6 bases). The length of the CDR3 is 15 residues. The V end was cut by 4 bases, the J end by 2 bases, with 14 bases between. Germline CDR1 is SGHTA and CDR2 is FQGNSA. CDR3 nucleotides: TGTGCCAGCAGCTCCATGGTGGCGGGACAAGAGACCCAGTACTTC. It yields the protein CASSSMVAGQETQYF.

The rearrangement joins TRBV15 to TRBJ2-7; D may be TRBD1 or TRBD2 (5 bases each). This CDR3 has 13 residues. The germline V and J ends were trimmed by 11 bases and 11 bases, with 25 bases remaining between them. Per germline, CDR1 LNHNV and CDR2 YYDKDF (reference sequence). The CDR3, as DNA: TGTGCCGTGGCGGCAGGGTATGAAATGGAGGAGTACTTC. It specifies CAVAAGYEMEEYF.

This clonotype was seen repeatedly, ten times or more. The chain is built from TRBV20-1 and TRBJ1-5; no definite D call. Trimming removed 5 bases at V and 0 bases at J, with 5 bases between. This CDR3 is 12 amino acids long. Germline lookup yields CDR1 DFQATT and CDR2 SNEGSKA (reference sequence). Here the CDR3 reads CSAAFSNQPQHF. The CDR3 region has the DNA TGCAGTGCTGCTTTTAGCAATCAGCCCCAGCATTTT.

Only a few counts were recorded for this clonotype. The chain combines TRBV9 with TRBJ2-1; tentative D call: TRBD2 (6 bases). CDR3 length: 16 amino acids. The V end was cut by 0 bases, the J end by 5 bases, with 15 bases between. Germline loops: CDR1 SGDLS, CDR2 YYNGEE. CDR3 bases: TGTGCCAGCAGCGTAGGGGTGGGCGGGAACGACAATGAGCAGTTCTTC. This encodes CASSVGVGGNDNEQFF.